This T cell receptor (beta chain) was identified during a study of blood T cell repertoires in COVID-19. In the study overall: The analysed material was cDNA or gDNA that came from T cells, B-cell-depleted T cells, or PBMCs.

Germline-derived CDR1 and CDR2 are SGDLS and YYNGEE. Trimming removed 3 bases from V and 0 bases from J, with 16 bases in between. The CDR3 loop spans 16 amino acids. Participant ages covered about 18 to 95 years across 25 or so US areas. Two negative PCRs, clearance, or symptom resolution had been documented for recovered Cohort 3 donors. The table came from immunoSEQ multiplex PCR; TCRdb's copy has only in-frame clones and leaves some out. This table holds fewer than 300,000 clones, 80% to 90% found once. The V call is TRBV9, the J call TRBJ2-7; no firm D call. The sample consisted of PBMCs or T cells enriched from blood (not recorded which). This clonotype was sampled from a man between 18 and 29 years old who had recovered from COVID-19. Here the CDR3 DNA reads TGTGCCAGCAGCGCAGGCCCTAATTTGCGCTCCTACGAGCAGTACTTC. Amino acid sequence: CASSAGPNLRSYEQYF.